Sequencing of this T cell receptor beta chain was carried out in a study of CD8 T cells in Susac syndrome. Study-level background: Patients with Susac syndrome were therapy-naive, treated with corticosteroids, or treated with intravenous immunoglobulin alone when blood was collected. Regarding the study as a whole: Susac-specific public clones were found in total CD8+ and CD8+ TEMRA repertoires, numbering around 16 and five, respectively.

This CDR3 is built from 16 residues. The V and J ends lost 0 bases and 8 bases respectively, with 14 bases between them. The germline gives CDR1 LNHNV, CDR2 YYDKDF (reference sequence). With random hexamers, reverse transcription was performed on about 0.5 to 1 ug of RNA. The immunoSEQ assay covered 54 Vbeta and 13 Jbeta segments for CDR3. A single record per CDR3 protein comes from TCRdb applying MiXCR to the immunoSEQ multiplex PCR reads. The data hold 80,000 to 95,000 distinct CDR3 sequences, with around 94% observed a single time. FACS was used to enrich TEMRA cells, whereas the CD8+ and CD4+ T cells were obtained by negative isolation. Turning to this clonotype: Its antigen remains unidentified.

The gene calls are TRBV15 and TRBJ1-6; D is unresolved. Material for sequencing was CD8+ T cells from PBMCs. The TCR sequence derives from a human donor with Susac syndrome. The CDR3 sequence: CATSRDREGLDSPLHF. CDR3 nucleotide sequence: TGTGCCACCAGCAGAGATCGGGAGGGTTTGGATTCACCCCTCCACTTT.